This T cell receptor (beta chain) was sequenced for a study of blood T cell repertoires in COVID-19. On the study more broadly: PBMCs, B-cell-depleted T cells, or T cells provided the cDNA or gDNA that made up the material.

The CDR3 covers 13 residues. All enrollees were about 18 to 89 years old and from under 25 US areas. Original analysis: Reference gene primer amplification yielded estimated nucleated cell counts. The protocol was immunoSEQ multiplex PCR, while the TCRdb copy is restricted to in-frame clones and leaves out a portion. V and J calls and clone size are copied from that table; D and trimming were computed from the DNA. This sample has 250,000 to 300,000 clones; about 93% occur once, and the top ten carry roughly 1.1%. Sequences were obtained from PBMCs or T cells enriched from blood (not recorded which). The rearrangement uses TRBV21-1 and TRBJ2-5; the table's D call, TRBD1, was not checked against the DNA. TRBV21-1 is termed a pseudogene. The clonotype comes from a woman aged 25 to 39 who had recovered from COVID-19. The CDR3 DNA reads TGTGCCAGCAGCGCCAGGGTGAAAGAGACCCAGTACTTC. Translation: CASSARVKETQYF.